These 10 T cell receptor beta chains were all obtained from the same sample, sequenced in a study of OX40 agonist ivuxolimab in advanced cancers. Here immunoSEQ multiplex PCR was the method, and the copy in TCRdb shows in-frame clones only, minus some. The data contain about 77,000 clones, around 80% of them singletons. The source material was CD4+ or CD8+ T cells sorted from blood, sampled in a trial of the OX40 agonist ivuxolimab. The receptors shown here come from an adult with an advanced solid tumor such as melanoma, head and neck, liver or kidney cancer.

This clone was observed a few times. The genes are TRBV27 and TRBJ2-6, with a possible D match to TRBD2 (7 bases). V gave up 5 bases and J gave up 0 bases, with 17 bases separating them. CDR3 size: 18 residues. The germline gives CDR1 MNHEY, CDR2 SMNVEV (reference sequence). The CDR3 region is CASSGHRGALSGANVLTF. Here the CDR3 DNA reads TGTGCCAGCAGTGGGCACCGGGGGGCCCTCTCTGGGGCCAACGTCCTGACTTTC.

This chain connects TRBV9 to TRBJ2-5; 15 bases line up with TRBD2. The ends lost 4 bases at V and 1 base at J; junction bases unmatched: 8. CDR3 length equals 18 residues. Germline CDR1 SGDLS, CDR2 YYNGEE. The chain's CDR3 is CASSPRTSGRASQETQYF. The CDR3 DNA follows: TGTGCCAGCAGCCCTCGGACTAGCGGGAGGGCCAGCCAAGAGACCCAGTACTTC.

This clone appeared a few times. The genes are TRBV28 and TRBJ2-1; TRBD2 matches 8 bases. Trimming at V came to 5 bases and at J to 3 bases, leaving 6 bases not matched to a gene. CDR3 size: 15 residues. Per germline, CDR1 MDHEN and CDR2 SYDVKM. The CDR3 loop is CASSVSGDYYNEQFF. CDR3 DNA: TGTGCCAGCAGTGTTAGCGGGGACTACTACAATGAGCAGTTCTTC.

The chain joins TRBV28 to TRBJ2-1; 7 bases are a match to TRBD2. The V segment lost 6 bases and the J segment 9 bases; nucleotides outside the gene matches: 11. The germline V gene encodes CDR1 MDHEN and CDR2 SYDVKM. This CDR3 region has 14 residues. CDR3 in DNA: TGTGCCAGCAGACTCTTCGGGGGGTTCGGTGAGCAGTTCTTC. Translation gives CASRLFGGFGEQFF. Full variable domain (remainder filled in from reference TRBV28 and TRBJ2-1): DVKVTQSSRYLVKRTGEKVFLECVQDMDHENMFWYRQDPGLGLRLIYFSYDVKMKEKGDIPEGYSVSREKKERFSLILESASTNQTSMYLCASRLFGGFGEQFFGPGTRLTVL.

The chain carries TRBV4-1 and TRBJ1-4; D not resolved. Per the germline V gene, CDR1 is MGHRA and CDR2 is YSYEKL. CDR3 size: 15 residues. Trimming removed 2 bases at V and 8 bases at J, with 15 bases between. The CDR3 sequence: CASSQPYAGGEKLFF. The CDR3 DNA follows: TGCGCCAGCAGCCAACCGTACGCCGGCGGAGAAAAACTGTTTTTT.

J is TRBJ1-5 and V is TRBV10-3; D is ambiguous. The CDR3 has 13 residues. V was pared by 4 bases and J by 1 base, with 5 bases between. In germline, CDR1 is ENHRY, CDR2 SYGVKD. This CDR3 reads CAISGNSNQPQHF. As DNA, the CDR3 is TGTGCCATCAGTGGGAACAGCAATCAGCCCCAGCATTTT.

The chain couples TRBV5-4 to TRBJ1-2; D might be TRBD1 (5 bases). Germline V CDR1 and CDR2: SGHNT, YYREEE (reference sequence). The CDR3 consists of 13 residues. Trimming pared 4 bases from V and 5 bases from J, leaving 12 bases between. CDR3 residues: CASSLSRVYGYTF. The DNA for the CDR3 is TGTGCCAGCAGCCTGTCCAGGGTTTATGGCTACACCTTC.

The rearrangement uses TRBV2 and TRBJ2-3; D is ambiguous. V was clipped by 2 bases and J by 7 bases, with 10 bases between them. The germline gives CDR1 SNHLY, CDR2 FYNNEI. CDR3 length: 13 amino acids. Here the CDR3 DNA reads TGTGCCAGCAGTGAACTAGGGCGCTATACGCAGTATTTT. It yields the protein CASSELGRYTQYF.

The V gene is TRBV30, the J gene TRBJ2-7; a weak D match, TRBD1 (6 bases). Trimming removed 0 bases from V and 0 bases from J, with 12 bases in between. CDR1 is GTSNPN and CDR2 is SVGIG in the germline V gene (reference sequence). This CDR3 region has 15 residues. CDR3 residues: CAWSVRQALSYEQYF. The CDR3 nucleotides are TGTGCCTGGAGTGTACGACAGGCTCTCTCCTACGAGCAGTACTTC.

The CDR3 DNA follows: TGCGCCAGCAGCCGAGAACAGACACGACTGGGACCCAATGAGCAGTTCTTC. It translates to CASSREQTRLGPNEQFF. The chain has TRBV4-3 and TRBJ2-1, with D perhaps given as TRBD1 or TRBD2 (5 bases each). The CDR3 runs to 17 residues. V was cut by 4 bases and J by 6 bases, with 22 bases left in between. Germline-derived CDR1 and CDR2 are LGHNA and YSLEER.